The rows below give T cell receptor beta chains drawn from one sample of a study of shared clonotypes between healthy human individuals. The data were produced by immunoSEQ multiplex PCR, yet TCRdb's version contains in-frame clones alone and is incomplete. This table holds over a million clones, roughly 96% found once. Sequences were obtained from naive CD4+ T cells sorted from blood. Source of these receptors: a man aged 25 to 40 in good health. CDR3s include the opening cysteine and the closing phenylalanine or tryptophan. The order of the fields is V gene, clone size, J gene, D gene, CDR3 protein, CDR3 DNA. The D gene is left open where the match is weak. Clone size is shown for a subset of rows, as once, few, many or a class of expanded clone.

TRBV27	.	TRBJ1-1	.	CASSLRRGTEAFF	TGTGCCAGCAGTTTACGGCGTGGAACTGAAGCTTTCTTT
TRBV5-5	.	TRBJ1-1	.	CASSFPQGYTEAFF	TGTGCCAGCAGCTTCCCGCAGGGCTACACTGAAGCTTTCTTT
TRBV2	.	TRBJ2-7	.	CASSARTDKNYEQYF	TGTGCCAGCAGTGCTAGGACGGATAAGAACTACGAGCAGTACTTC
TRBV21-1	.	TRBJ2-1	.	CASSSTDAFSNAGGEKNEQFF	TGTGCCAGCAGCAGTACAGACGCATTTTCCAATGCGGGAGGGGAAAAAAATGAGCAGTTCTTC
TRBV2	once	TRBJ2-7	.	CASMGGSRTYEQYF	TGTGCCAGCATGGGAGGTAGCAGAACCTACGAGCAGTACTTC
TRBV29-1	.	TRBJ1-1	.	CSVGDREAFF	TGCAGCGTTGGGGACCGTGAAGCTTTCTTT
TRBV18	.	TRBJ2-2	.	CASSQAAGGTLNTGELFF	TGTGCCAGCTCTCAAGCGGCCGGGGGAACGCTGAACACCGGGGAGCTGTTTTTT
TRBV5-6	once	TRBJ2-4	.	CASSFRSADKNIQYF	TGTGCCAGCAGCTTTAGGAGCGCAGACAAAAACATTCAGTACTTC
TRBV6-6	.	TRBJ2-3	.	CASSYSKSDYTDTQYF	TGTGCCAGCAGTTACTCGAAGAGCGACTACACAGATACGCAGTATTTT
TRBV18	.	TRBJ2-1	TRBD2	CASSPLGLAGAKDEQFF	TGTGCCAGCTCACCACTGGGACTAGCGGGGGCCAAGGATGAGCAGTTCTTC